This T cell receptor (beta chain) is from a study of blood T cells in healthy people across ages. Total RNA was extracted at no less than 6 micrograms per sample. The CDR3 sequence is 14 residues long. Germline assignment: CDR1 MRHNA and CDR2 SNTAGT. A second 7 to 11 cycle PCR used barcoded and J-beta primers. Every sample produced at least 3 million CDR3-containing paired-end reads. From the 5' RACE reads, TCRdb called clonotypes with MiXCR, one entry per CDR3 protein. The sample contains about 720,000 distinct CDR3 sequences, roughly 20% of which appear only once. The receptor was isolated from a man between 65 and 80 years old in good health. The source material was blood. The chain links TRBV6-4 to TRBJ2-5; 12 positions match TRBD2. The tail of the sequence fits TRBJ2-1 better, so the J call may be wrong. CDR3 sequence (DNA): TGTGCCAGCAGTGAACTAGCGGGGGGTGTTGAGCAGTTCTTC. This gives the protein CASSELAGGVEQFF.